The clone carrying this T cell receptor beta chain was seen more than once but under ten times. No antigen is known for it. This entry comes from a study of T cells after yellow fever vaccination. This CDR3 comprises 9 residues. Germline assignment: CDR1 SQVTM and CDR2 ANQGSEA. With 6 bases removed from V and 8 bases from J, the gap between germline ends came to 7 bases. General study results and limits: Only a small proportion of the clonotypes turned up in both the CD4 and the CD8 compartments, likely arising from convergent recombination. Booster samples showed a return of most primary-vaccination clones (about 97% CD4, about 87% CD8).

Generation of TCR cDNA used 5'RACE template switching (which added a universal primer site and UMIs). MiXCR, run by TCRdb on the 5' RACE reads, gives a single entry per CDR3 protein. The profile shows about 300,000 distinct CDR3 sequences, around 9.3% of them singletons. The sequenced sample was CD4+ T cells sorted from PBMCs, obtained 5 days after the yellow fever booster vaccination. V usage is TRBV29-1 and J usage is TRBJ1-2; D unresolved. The sequence came from a man between 18 and 35 years old who received the YFV17D yellow fever vaccine. The CDR3 nucleotides are TGCAGCGTCGATCGAGGCTACACCTTC. Translation gives CSVDRGYTF.